This TCR beta chain was retrieved from a study of blood T cells in healthy people across ages. Notes on the study in general: Reliance upon unsorted PBMCs precluded definitive naive versus antigen-experienced comparison. Changes seen in expanded clonotypes were possibly confounded by donor CMV status left unknown.

The donors, healthy Caucasians from Russia, were aged 6 to 90. Remarks on this clonotype: Its specificity is not known.

A second PCR of roughly 6 to 12 cycles used a sample-barcoded 5' primer and a J-beta primer mix. Every single cDNA molecule received a tag from a template-switch adaptor with 12 random nucleotides. One entry per CDR3 protein, called by TCRdb with MiXCR from the 5' RACE reads. The data hold hundreds of thousands of distinct CDR3 sequences, with approximately 59% observed a single time. Sequenced input: blood. The clonotype originates from a man aged 55 to 69 in good health.

DNA of the CDR3: TGTGCCAGCAGGATCCACCCCCGGTACAGAGAAAACCAAGATACGCAGTATTTT. The encoded protein is CASRIHPRYRENQDTQYF. The chain links TRBV6-1 to TRBJ2-3; D gene uncertain. The V end was cut by 6 bases, the J end by 5 bases, with 27 bases between. The CDR3 extends over 18 amino acids. Germline V gene data show CDR1 as MNHNS and CDR2 as SASEGT.